These T cell receptor beta chains were read from a single sample in a study of T cell responses to AZD1222 COVID-19 vaccine. Repertoires were generated with immunoSEQ multiplex PCR, while TCRdb's copy carries only in-frame clones and drops some. The repertoire has 90,000 to 130,000 clones, about 94% of them found once; the top ten carry approximately 2.9%. The source material was peripheral blood, sampled 28 days after the second AZD1222 dose. The receptors here all came from an adult who received the AZD1222 COVID-19 vaccine. Both conserved end residues are part of each CDR3. The D gene is left open where the match is weak. Only part of the rows carry a size: once, few, many, or a class if the clone is expanded.

clone size: .; V gene: TRBV19; D gene: .; J gene: TRBJ1-4; CDR3 DNA: TGTGCCAGTAGTATCTACGGGAGGGCTAATGAAAAACTGTTTTTT; CDR3 protein: CASSIYGRANEKLFF
clone size: .; V gene: TRBV5-8; D gene: .; J gene: TRBJ1-4; CDR3 DNA: TGTGCCAGCAGCTTGACAGTCCAATCTTCAACTAATGAAAAACTGTTTTTT; CDR3 protein: CASSLTVQSSTNEKLFF
clone size: once; V gene: TRBV7-2; D gene: TRBD2; J gene: TRBJ2-1; CDR3 DNA: TGTGCCAGCAGCTTATCGGGGGGGCGGGACCCCTACAATGAGCAGTTCTTC; CDR3 protein: CASSLSGGRDPYNEQFF
clone size: .; V gene: TRBV27; D gene: .; J gene: TRBJ2-4; CDR3 DNA: TGTGCCAGCAGTTCGGGCCCCTCGGGCATTCAGTACTTC; CDR3 protein: CASSSGPSGIQYF
clone size: .; V gene: TRBV3-1/TRBV3-2; D gene: TRBD1; J gene: TRBJ2-1; CDR3 DNA: TGTGCCAGCAGCCTCAGGACAGGGGCAACCTACAATGAGCAGTTCTTC; CDR3 protein: CASSLRTGATYNEQFF
clone size: .; V gene: TRBV5-1; D gene: .; J gene: TRBJ1-2; CDR3 DNA: TGCGCCAGCAGCTTGGCGAGGACAGACCGCTATGGCTACACCTTC; CDR3 protein: CASSLARTDRYGYTF
clone size: .; V gene: TRBV7-9; D gene: .; J gene: TRBJ1-1; CDR3 DNA: TGTGCCAGCCCCCACTCCGACAAGAACACTGAAGCTTTCTTT; CDR3 protein: CASPHSDKNTEAFF
clone size: few; V gene: TRBV6-5; D gene: TRBD1; J gene: TRBJ2-7; CDR3 DNA: TGTGCCAGCAGATCCGGGACAGGAGGATTATACGAGCAGTACTTC; CDR3 protein: CASRSGTGGLYEQYF
clone size: .; V gene: TRBV7-9; D gene: .; J gene: TRBJ1-3; CDR3 DNA: TGTGCCAGCAGCTTCTATGGGTCTGGAAACACCATATATTTT; CDR3 protein: CASSFYGSGNTIYF
clone size: .; V gene: TRBV28; D gene: .; J gene: TRBJ1-2; CDR3 DNA: TGTGCCAGCAGTTTACGTTGGCAGACTAAAGGGGGCTACACCTTC; CDR3 protein: CASSLRWQTKGGYTF
clone size: .; V gene: TRBV7-9; D gene: TRBD2; J gene: TRBJ2-1; CDR3 DNA: TGTGCCAGCAGCAAGACTAGCGGGGTTAACAATGAGCAGTTCTTC; CDR3 protein: CASSKTSGVNNEQFF
clone size: few; V gene: TRBV12-3/TRBV12-4; D gene: .; J gene: TRBJ2-3; CDR3 DNA: TGTGCCAGCAGTTTAGGGGATACGCAGTATTTT; CDR3 protein: CASSLGDTQYF
clone size: few; V gene: TRBV4-1; D gene: .; J gene: TRBJ1-1; CDR3 DNA: TGCGCCAGCAGCCCTTTACAGGCGGGGAACACTGAAGCTTTCTTT; CDR3 protein: CASSPLQAGNTEAFF
clone size: .; V gene: TRBV7-9; D gene: .; J gene: TRBJ1-2; CDR3 DNA: TGTGCCAGCAGCTTTCAGGCGGATGGCTACACCTTC; CDR3 protein: CASSFQADGYTF
clone size: .; V gene: TRBV19; D gene: .; J gene: TRBJ1-5; CDR3 DNA: TGTGCCAGTAGTATCCAAAACGATCAGCCCCAGCATTTT; CDR3 protein: CASSIQNDQPQHF
clone size: .; V gene: TRBV6-5; D gene: TRBD1; J gene: TRBJ1-1; CDR3 DNA: TGTGCCACCGGGACAGGGGGCGCCCCAACTGAAGCTTTCTTT; CDR3 protein: CATGTGGAPTEAFF
clone size: .; V gene: TRBV11-2; D gene: .; J gene: TRBJ1-1; CDR3 DNA: TGTGCCAGCAGCTTAGCAGGGGCGAACACTGAAGCTTTCTTT; CDR3 protein: CASSLAGANTEAFF
clone size: .; V gene: TRBV7-2; D gene: .; J gene: TRBJ1-1; CDR3 DNA: TGTGCCAGCAGCTTAAATGTCGCGGGCACTGAAGCTTTCTTT; CDR3 protein: CASSLNVAGTEAFF
clone size: .; V gene: TRBV18; D gene: TRBD1; J gene: TRBJ1-2; CDR3 DNA: TGTGCCAGCTTACAACAGGGGGGCACTAACTATGGCTACACCTTC; CDR3 protein: CASLQQGGTNYGYTF
clone size: .; V gene: TRBV5-1; D gene: TRBD2; J gene: TRBJ2-1; CDR3 DNA: TGCGCCAGCAGCCAACCGGTTGGGGAGGGTGAGCAGTTCTTC; CDR3 protein: CASSQPVGEGEQFF
clone size: .; V gene: TRBV19; D gene: TRBD1; J gene: TRBJ1-3; CDR3 DNA: TGTGCCGCCGTCCCGGGACAGGGCTTCTCTGGAAACACCATATATTTT; CDR3 protein: CAAVPGQGFSGNTIYF
clone size: .; V gene: TRBV29-1; D gene: .; J gene: TRBJ1-2; CDR3 DNA: TGCAGCGTTGCCCCCCGAGCCTTTTCCACGATTTATGGCTACACCTTC; CDR3 protein: CSVAPRAFSTIYGYTF
clone size: .; V gene: TRBV5-6; D gene: .; J gene: TRBJ1-2; CDR3 DNA: TGTGCCAGCAGCTCCGGGACTTCTAGAAATGGCTACACCTTC; CDR3 protein: CASSSGTSRNGYTF
clone size: .; V gene: TRBV12-3/TRBV12-4; D gene: .; J gene: TRBJ1-1; CDR3 DNA: TGTGCCAGCAGTCGGATGATTGTCACTGAAGCTTTCTTT; CDR3 protein: CASSRMIVTEAFF
clone size: .; V gene: TRBV15; D gene: .; J gene: TRBJ2-4; CDR3 DNA: TGTGCCACCAGCAGAGTGTCAGGAAAAAACATTCAGTACTTC; CDR3 protein: CATSRVSGKNIQYF
clone size: .; V gene: TRBV19; D gene: .; J gene: TRBJ1-1; CDR3 DNA: .; CDR3 protein: CASTSDRVYTEAFF
clone size: .; V gene: TRBV11-2; D gene: .; J gene: TRBJ2-2; CDR3 DNA: TGTGCCAGCAGCATTAGGACTAATTCCCCCGGGGAGCTGTTTTTT; CDR3 protein: CASSIRTNSPGELFF
clone size: .; V gene: TRBV10-3; D gene: .; J gene: TRBJ1-1; CDR3 DNA: TGTGCCATCAGTGATAGGGGGGGGGAAAAGACTGAAGCTTTCTTT; CDR3 protein: CAISDRGGEKTEAFF
clone size: .; V gene: TRBV2; D gene: .; J gene: TRBJ1-3; CDR3 DNA: TGTGCCAGCAGCCAGGAGATAGTTGCCTCTGGAAACACCATATATTTT; CDR3 protein: CASSQEIVASGNTIYF
clone size: .; V gene: TRBV5-1; D gene: .; J gene: TRBJ1-6; CDR3 DNA: TGCGCCAGCAGCTTGGGCGGGGGGTCACCTAATAATTCACCCCTCCACTTT; CDR3 protein: CASSLGGGSPNNSPLHF
clone size: few; V gene: TRBV7-9; D gene: .; J gene: TRBJ1-6; CDR3 DNA: TGTGCCAGCAGCACGGGACGGTCTAATTCACCCCTCCACTTT; CDR3 protein: CASSTGRSNSPLHF
clone size: .; V gene: TRBV6-5; D gene: .; J gene: TRBJ1-3; CDR3 DNA: TGTGCCAGCAGTTACTCAGGGGCCGCCTCTGGAAACACCATATATTTT; CDR3 protein: CASSYSGAASGNTIYF
clone size: .; V gene: TRBV18; D gene: TRBD1; J gene: TRBJ1-1; CDR3 DNA: TGTGCCAGCTCACCCCGCTCGCCAAGACAGGGCGAAGCTTTCTTT; CDR3 protein: CASSPRSPRQGEAFF
clone size: .; V gene: TRBV3-1/TRBV3-2; D gene: TRBD2; J gene: TRBJ2-1; CDR3 DNA: TGTGCCAGCAGCGCCAAACTAGCGGGAGTACCCAATGAGCAGTTCTTC; CDR3 protein: CASSAKLAGVPNEQFF
clone size: .; V gene: TRBV6-5; D gene: .; J gene: TRBJ1-2; CDR3 DNA: TGTGCCAGCAGTTACGCCGGTTCTGGCTACACCTTC; CDR3 protein: CASSYAGSGYTF
clone size: .; V gene: TRBV11-1; D gene: .; J gene: TRBJ2-3; CDR3 DNA: TGTGCCAGCAGCACGGGACGAAACAGAGATACGCAGTATTTT; CDR3 protein: CASSTGRNRDTQYF
clone size: .; V gene: TRBV10-1; D gene: .; J gene: TRBJ2-3; CDR3 DNA: TGCGCCAGCAGTGCTTACACCGGGACAGATACGCAGTATTTT; CDR3 protein: CASSAYTGTDTQYF